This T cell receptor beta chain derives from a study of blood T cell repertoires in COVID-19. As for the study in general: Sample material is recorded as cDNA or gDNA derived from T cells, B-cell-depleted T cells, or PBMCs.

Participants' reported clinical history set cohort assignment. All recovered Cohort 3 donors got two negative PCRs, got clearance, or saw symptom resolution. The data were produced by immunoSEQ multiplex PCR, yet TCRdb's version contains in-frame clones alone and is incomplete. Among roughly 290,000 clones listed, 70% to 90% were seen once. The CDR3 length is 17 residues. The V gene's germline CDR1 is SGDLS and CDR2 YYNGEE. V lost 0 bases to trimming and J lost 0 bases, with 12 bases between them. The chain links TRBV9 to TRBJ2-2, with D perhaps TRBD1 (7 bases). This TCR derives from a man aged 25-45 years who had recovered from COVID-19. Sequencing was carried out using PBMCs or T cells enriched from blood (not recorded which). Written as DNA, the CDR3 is TGTGCCAGCAGCGTAGGGGCAGGGGGGACGAACACCGGGGAGCTGTTTTTT. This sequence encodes CASSVGAGGTNTGELFF.